This section outlines one T cell receptor (beta chain) sequence together with its context. Original handling: Quantification of nucleated cells was approximated via reference gene primer amplification. The assay was immunoSEQ multiplex PCR, and TCRdb's table has in-frame clones only and misses some. From that table come the V and J calls and clone size; the DNA was used to work out D and trimming. The sample consists of around 170,000 clones, roughly four fifths of them appearing once. The data derive from a study of blood T cell repertoires in COVID-19. Study information: Samples representing acute and convalescent COVID-19 were sourced from the United States, Italy and Spain. From T cells, B-cell-depleted T cells, or PBMCs came the material, which was cDNA or gDNA.

J was trimmed by 3 bases and V by 5 bases; bases with no gene match: 4. This CDR3 contains 14 residues. Germline V gene data show CDR1 as SNHLY and CDR2 as FYNNEI. The sequenced sample consisted of peripheral blood. The receptor comes from a man in his 70s who had recovered from COVID-19. The V gene is TRBV2, the J gene TRBJ2-1; TRBD2 aligns across 7 bases. The DNA of the CDR3 is TGTGCCAGCAGTTCTAGCGGATACTACAATGAGCAGTTCTTC. Protein product: CASSSSGYYNEQFF.